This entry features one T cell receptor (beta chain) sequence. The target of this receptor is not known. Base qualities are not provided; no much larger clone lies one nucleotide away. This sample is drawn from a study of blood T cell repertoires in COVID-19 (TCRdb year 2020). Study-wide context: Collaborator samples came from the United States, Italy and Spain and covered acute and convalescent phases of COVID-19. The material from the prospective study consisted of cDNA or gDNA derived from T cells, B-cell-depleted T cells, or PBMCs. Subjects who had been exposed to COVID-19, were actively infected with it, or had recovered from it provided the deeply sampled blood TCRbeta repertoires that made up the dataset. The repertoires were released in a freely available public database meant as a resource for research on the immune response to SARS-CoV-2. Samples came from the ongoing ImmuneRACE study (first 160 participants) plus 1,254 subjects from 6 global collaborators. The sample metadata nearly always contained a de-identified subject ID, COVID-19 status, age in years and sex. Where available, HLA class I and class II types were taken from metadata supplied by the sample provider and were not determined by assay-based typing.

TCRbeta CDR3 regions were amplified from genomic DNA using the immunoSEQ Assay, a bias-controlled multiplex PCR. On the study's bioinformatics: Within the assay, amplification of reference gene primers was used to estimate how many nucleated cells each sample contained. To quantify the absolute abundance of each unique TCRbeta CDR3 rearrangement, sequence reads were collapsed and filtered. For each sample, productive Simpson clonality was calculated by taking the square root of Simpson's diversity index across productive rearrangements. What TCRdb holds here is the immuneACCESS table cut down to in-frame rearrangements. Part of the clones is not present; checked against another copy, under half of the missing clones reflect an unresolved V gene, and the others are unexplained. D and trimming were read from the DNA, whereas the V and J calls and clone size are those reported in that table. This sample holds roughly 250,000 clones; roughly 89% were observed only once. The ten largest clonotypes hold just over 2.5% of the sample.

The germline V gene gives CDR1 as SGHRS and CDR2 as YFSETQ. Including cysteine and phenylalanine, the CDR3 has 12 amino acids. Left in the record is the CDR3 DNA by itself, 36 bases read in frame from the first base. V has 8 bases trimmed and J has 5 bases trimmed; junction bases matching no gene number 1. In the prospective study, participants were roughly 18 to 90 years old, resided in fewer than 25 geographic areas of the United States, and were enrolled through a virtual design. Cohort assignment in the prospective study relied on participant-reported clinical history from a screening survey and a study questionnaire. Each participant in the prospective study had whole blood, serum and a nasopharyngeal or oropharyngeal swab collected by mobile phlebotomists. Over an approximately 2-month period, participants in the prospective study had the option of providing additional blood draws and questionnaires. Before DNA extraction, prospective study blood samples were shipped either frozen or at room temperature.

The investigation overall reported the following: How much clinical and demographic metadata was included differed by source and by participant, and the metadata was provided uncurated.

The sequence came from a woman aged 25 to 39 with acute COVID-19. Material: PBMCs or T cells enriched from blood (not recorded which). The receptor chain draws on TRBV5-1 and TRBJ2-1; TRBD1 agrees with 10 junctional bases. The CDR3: CASGTGDNEQFF. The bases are TGCGCCAGTGGGACAGGGGACAATGAGCAGTTCTTC.